The 11 T cell receptor beta chains presented below share a single source sample, sequenced in a study of Graves' ophthalmopathy and Graves' hyperthyroidism. Transcripts of RNA were the source for amplifying TCR beta CDR3 regions. Second-round multiplex PCR followed a first-round RT-PCR using HTBI primers. TCRdb analysed the multiplex PCR reads with MiXCR anew, one entry per CDR3 protein. Of hundreds of thousands of distinct CDR3 sequences in the sample, 40% to 50% were seen once. Material: peripheral blood. The receptor source for this set is an adult man with Graves' ophthalmopathy.

This chain joins TRBV7-3 and TRBJ1-6, with D tentatively TRBD1 (6 bases). The CDR3 extends over 20 amino acids. Deletions cut 0 bases from V and 1 base from J, with 19 bases between. From germline, CDR1 is SGHTA and CDR2 FQGTGA. The CDR3 is CASSLTIQDSELSYNSPLHF. The CDR3 DNA reads as TGTGCCAGCAGCTTAACGATTCAGGACAGCGAGTTATCCTATAATTCACCCCTCCACTTT.

This clonotype was counted between two and nine times. The V and J genes are TRBV7-9 and TRBJ2-5; 9 bases map to TRBD1. The length of the CDR3 is 14 residues. The V gene's germline CDR1 is SEHNR and CDR2 FQNEAQ (reference sequence). The junction had 3 bases not matched to a gene; V was cut back by 4 bases and J by 3 bases. This chain's CDR3 is CASSSRDREETQYF. DNA for the CDR3: TGTGCCAGCAGCTCCCGGGACAGGGAAGAGACCCAGTACTTC.

The J gene is TRBJ1-6, the V gene TRBV9, with unresolved D. The CDR3 length is 18 residues. Germline CDR1 SGDLS, CDR2 YYNGEE. V gave up 5 bases and J gave up 0 bases, with 18 bases separating them. The CDR3 coding sequence is TGTGCCAGCAGTTATACCAGGAGCCGACTCTCCTATAATTCACCCCTCCACTTT. Residues: CASSYTRSRLSYNSPLHF.

The chain recombines TRBV10-3 with TRBJ2-5; 9 positions agree with TRBD1. In germline, CDR1 is ENHRY, CDR2 SYGVKD. CDR3 length equals 14 residues. The V segment lost 4 bases and the J segment 4 bases; nucleotides outside the gene matches: 4. The CDR3 nucleotides are TGTGCCATCAGTGGGACAGGGGCGGGAGAGACCCAGTACTTC. Amino acid sequence: CAISGTGAGETQYF.

The genes are TRBV7-8 and TRBJ2-2; 8 bases fit TRBD1. Germline CDR1 is SGHVS and CDR2 is FQNEAQ. CDR3 length equals 16 residues. J gave up 6 bases and V 6 bases, and 12 bases lay outside the gene matches. The CDR3 protein is CASRPLRQGRAGELFF. The CDR3 DNA sequence: TGTGCCAGCAGGCCGCTCCGACAGGGGAGAGCCGGGGAGCTGTTTTTT.

V usage is TRBV7-2 and J usage is TRBJ2-7; 7 nucleotides match TRBD1. V shed 6 bases and J 3 bases; nucleotides not matched to a gene: 8. This CDR3 region has 14 residues. CDR1 and CDR2 (germline): SGHTA, FQGNSA. The CDR3 DNA is TGTGCCAGCAGTCCTATGACAGGGATCTACGAGCAGTACTTC. Protein sequence: CASSPMTGIYEQYF.

This sequence joins TRBV7-3 and TRBJ1-3; 9 nucleotides line up with TRBD1. CDR3 length equals 11 residues. The trim removed 5 bases at V and 15 bases at J, leaving 5 bases unmatched. The germline gives CDR1 SGHTA, CDR2 FQGTGA. CDR3 DNA sequence: TGTGCCAGCAGCCCGGGACAGGGAGAATATTTT. Protein product: CASSPGQGEYF.

The chain carries TRBV9 and TRBJ1-5, with TRBD1 matching 10 bases. The CDR3 sequence is 14 residues long. The germline V gene has CDR1 SGDLS and CDR2 YYNGEE. V dropped 3 bases and J dropped 6; count of bases not matched to a gene: 3. The CDR3 spells CASSGQGAFQPQHF. As DNA, the CDR3 is TGTGCCAGCAGCGGACAGGGGGCGTTTCAGCCCCAGCATTTT. The full variable domain, in which reference TRBV9 and TRBJ1-5 provide the parts outside the CDR3, is DSGVTQTPKHLITATGQRVTLRCSPRSGDLSVYWYQQSLDQGLQFLIQYYNGEERAKGNILERFSAQQFPDLHSELNLSSLELGDSALYFCASSGQGAFQPQHFGDGTRLSIL.

CDR3 nucleotides: TGTGCCAGCAGCTCAACAGGGAACTATCAGCCCCAGCATTTT. Encoded protein: CASSSTGNYQPQHF. V is TRBV12-3 or TRBV12-4 and J is TRBJ1-5, with D maybe TRBD1 (6 bases). The CDR3 runs 14 residues. Trimming stripped 6 bases from V and 5 bases from J, with 14 bases between.

The chain recombines TRBV10-3 with TRBJ2-2; D unclear. Trimming removed 10 bases at V and 6 bases at J, with 12 bases between. Germline CDR1 ENHRY, CDR2 SYGVKD. The CDR3 extends over 12 amino acids. CDR3 nucleotides: TGTGCCACTAGAACTTGGGCCGGGGAGCTGTTTTTT. This codes for CATRTWAGELFF.

The chain joins TRBV29-1 to TRBJ1-5, with TRBD1 matching 9 bases. The CDR3 loop spans 15 amino acids. Germline V gene lookup returns CDR1 SQVTM and CDR2 ANQGSEA. The junction had 8 bases not matched to a gene; V was cut back by 4 bases and J by 4 bases. CDR3 DNA sequence: TGCAGCGTTGGGGCGACAGGGGGTGGGAATCAGCCCCAGCATTTT. This gives the protein CSVGATGGGNQPQHF. The full variable domain, its missing parts supplied by reference TRBV29-1 and TRBJ1-5, is SAVISQKPSRDICQRGTSLTIQCQVDSQVTMMFWYRQQPGQSLTLIATANQGSEATYESGFVIDKFPISRPNLTFSTLTVSNMSPEDSSIYLCSVGATGGGNQPQHFGDGTRLSIL.